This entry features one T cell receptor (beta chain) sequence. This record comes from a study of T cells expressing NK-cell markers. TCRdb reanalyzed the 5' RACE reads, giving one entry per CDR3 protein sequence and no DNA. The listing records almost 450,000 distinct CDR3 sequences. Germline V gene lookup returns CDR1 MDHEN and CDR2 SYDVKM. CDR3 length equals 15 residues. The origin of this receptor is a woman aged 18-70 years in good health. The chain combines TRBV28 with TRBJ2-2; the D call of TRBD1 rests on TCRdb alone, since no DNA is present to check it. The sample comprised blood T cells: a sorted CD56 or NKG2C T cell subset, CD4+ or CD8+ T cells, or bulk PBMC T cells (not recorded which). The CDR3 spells CASSGQGDFTGELFF. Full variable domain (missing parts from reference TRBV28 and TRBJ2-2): DVKVTQSSRYLVKRTGEKVFLECVQDMDHENMFWYRQDPGLGLRLIYFSYDVKMKEKGDIPEGYSVSREKKERFSLILESASTNQTSMYLCASSGQGDFTGELFFGEGSRLTVL.